Included here is one T cell receptor (beta chain) sequence, with context. Once RNA had been extracted, it was reverse transcribed into cDNA to act as the sequencing template. Repertoires were generated with immunoSEQ multiplex PCR, while TCRdb's copy carries only in-frame clones and drops some. The sample holds around 7,800 clones, around 71% seen once. Those with alopecia areata gave lesional scalp punch biopsies and peripheral blood. These data belong to a study of CD8+ T cells in alopecia areata. The CDR3 runs 13 residues. In germline, CDR1 is MNHNY, CDR2 SVGAGI (reference sequence). The receptor was derived from a human donor with alopecia areata. J is TRBJ2-3 and V is TRBV6-6, with 10 bases lining up with TRBD1. Sample: skin, taken at week 0. CDR3 DNA: TGTGCGGCGGGACAGGGGTTCACAGATACGCAGTATTTT. Its protein product is CAAGQGFTDTQYF.